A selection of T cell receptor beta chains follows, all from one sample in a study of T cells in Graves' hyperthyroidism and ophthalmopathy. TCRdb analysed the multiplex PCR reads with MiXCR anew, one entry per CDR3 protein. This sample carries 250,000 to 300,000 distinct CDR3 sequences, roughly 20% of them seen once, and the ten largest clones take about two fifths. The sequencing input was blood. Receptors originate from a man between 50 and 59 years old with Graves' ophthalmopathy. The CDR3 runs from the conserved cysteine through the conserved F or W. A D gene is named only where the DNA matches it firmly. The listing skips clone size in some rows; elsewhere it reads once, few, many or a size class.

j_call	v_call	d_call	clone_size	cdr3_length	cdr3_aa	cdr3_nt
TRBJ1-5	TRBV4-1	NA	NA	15	CASSPSNRDNQPQHF	TGCGCCAGCAGCCCCTCCAACAGAGACAATCAGCCCCAGCATTTT
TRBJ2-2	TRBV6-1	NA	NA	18	CASRLFRSTAGNTGELFF	TGTGCCAGCAGACTATTCCGAAGCACTGCGGGTAACACCGGGGAGCTGTTTTTT
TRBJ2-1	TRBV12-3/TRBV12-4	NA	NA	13	CASSLPSDNEQFF	TGTGCCAGCAGTTTACCTAGCGACAATGAGCAGTTCTTC
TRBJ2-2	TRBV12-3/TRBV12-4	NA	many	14	CASSLASDTGELFF	TGTGCCAGCAGTTTAGCTTCGGACACCGGGGAGCTGTTTTTT
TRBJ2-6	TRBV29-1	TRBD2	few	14	CSVSAGSGANVLTF	TGCAGCGTTTCAGCGGGATCCGGGGCCAACGTCCTGACTTTC
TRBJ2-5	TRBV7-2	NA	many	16	CASSLVGLGQYETQYF	TGTGCCAGCAGCTTAGTTGGGCTAGGGCAATATGAGACCCAGTACTTC
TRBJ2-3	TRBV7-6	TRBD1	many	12	CASSPPGGTQYF	TGTGCCAGCAGCCCTCCAGGGGGTACGCAGTATTTT
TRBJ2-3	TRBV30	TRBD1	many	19	CAWSDRFLRTGGFTDTQYF	TGTGCCTGGAGCGATAGATTCTTGAGGACAGGGGGATTCACAGATACGCAGTATTTT
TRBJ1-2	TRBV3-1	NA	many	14	CASSQTGRMYGYTF	TGTGCCAGCAGCCAGACAGGACGGATGTATGGCTACACCTTC
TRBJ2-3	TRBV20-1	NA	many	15	CSAGSGPGGTDTQYF	TGCAGTGCCGGGTCGGGGCCCGGGGGCACAGATACGCAGTATTTT
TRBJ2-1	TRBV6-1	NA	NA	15	CASSDPGTLRNEQFF	TGTGCCAGCAGCGACCCCGGGACACTCCGCAATGAGCAGTTCTTC
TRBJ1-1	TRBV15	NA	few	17	CATSRVVRTEMNTEAFF	TGTGCCACCAGCAGAGTTGTTCGGACAGAGATGAACACTGAAGCTTTCTTT
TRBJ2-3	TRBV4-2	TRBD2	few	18	CASSQLVAGGRGTDTQYF	TGTGCCAGCAGCCAATTGGTAGCGGGAGGGAGAGGCACAGATACGCAGTATTTT
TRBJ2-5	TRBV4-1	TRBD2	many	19	CASSHPGLAGGPRQETQYF	TGCGCCAGCAGCCACCCTGGACTAGCGGGAGGGCCTCGCCAAGAGACCCAGTACTTC
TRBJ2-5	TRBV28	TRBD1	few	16	CASSRTGAGRIETQYF	TGTGCCAGCAGCAGAACAGGGGCTGGGCGTATAGAGACCCAGTACTTC
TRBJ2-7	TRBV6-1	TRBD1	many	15	CASRSSGTGGYEQYF	TGTGCCAGCAGATCTTCCGGGACAGGGGGCTACGAGCAGTACTTC
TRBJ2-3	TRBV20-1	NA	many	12	CSAREGVDTQYF	TGCAGTGCTAGAGAAGGGGTGGATACGCAGTATTTT
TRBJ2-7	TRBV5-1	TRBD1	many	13	CASSLEGANEQYF	TGCGCCAGCAGCTTGGAGGGGGCCAACGAGCAGTACTTC
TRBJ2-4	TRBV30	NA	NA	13	CALEGAAKNIQYF	TGTGCCCTGGAGGGGGCAGCCAAAAACATTCAGTACTTC
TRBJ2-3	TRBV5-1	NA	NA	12	CASSGLTDTQYF	TGCGCCAGCAGCGGCCTCACAGATACGCAGTATTTT
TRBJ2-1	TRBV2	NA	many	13	CASSEVGKSEQFF	TGTGCCAGCAGTGAAGTCGGGAAATCTGAGCAGTTCTTC
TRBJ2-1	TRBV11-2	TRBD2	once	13	CANSPGAGAEQFF	TGTGCCAACAGCCCCGGGGCGGGAGCTGAGCAGTTCTTC
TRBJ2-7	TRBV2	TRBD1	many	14	CASSEGRGHYEQYF	TGTGCCAGCAGTGAGGGTAGGGGGCACTACGAGCAGTACTTC
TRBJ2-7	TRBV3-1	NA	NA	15	CASSLGLKHSYEQYF	TGTGCCAGCAGCCTGGGACTCAAGCACTCCTACGAGCAGTACTTC
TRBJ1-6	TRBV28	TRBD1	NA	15	CASSPAGQGNSPLHF	TGTGCCAGCAGTCCCGCGGGACAGGGCAATTCACCCCTCCACTTT
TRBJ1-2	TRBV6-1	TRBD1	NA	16	CASSQGTGKWDYGYTF	TGTGCCAGCAGTCAGGGGACAGGGAAATGGGACTATGGCTACACCTTC
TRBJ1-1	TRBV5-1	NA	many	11	CASSLNTEAFF	TGTGCCAGCAGTTTGAACACTGAAGCTTTCTTT
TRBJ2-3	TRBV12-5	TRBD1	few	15	CASGLGGQSTDTQYF	TGTGCTAGTGGTTTGGGGGGACAGAGCACAGATACGCAGTATTTT
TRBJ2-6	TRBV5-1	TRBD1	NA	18	CASSYAGTGISGANVLTF	TGCGCCAGCAGCTACGCCGGGACAGGTATCTCTGGGGCCAACGTCCTGACTTTC
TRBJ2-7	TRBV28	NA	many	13	CASTLGGIPQQYF	TGTGCCAGCACCTTGGGGGGAATCCCCCAGCAGTACTTC
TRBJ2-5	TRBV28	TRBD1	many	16	CASSSPGTGDVETQYF	TGTGCCAGCAGTTCTCCCGGGACAGGGGATGTAGAGACCCAGTACTTC
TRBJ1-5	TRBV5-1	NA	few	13	CASSQDSGQPQHF	TGCGCCAGCAGCCAGGACAGCGGACAGCCCCAGCATTTT
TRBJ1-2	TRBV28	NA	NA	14	CASSLGRYGYGYTF	TGTGCCAGCAGTTTGGGGAGATACGGCTATGGCTACACCTTC
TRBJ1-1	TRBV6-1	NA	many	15	CASSLGVRTNTEAFF	TGTGCCAGCAGCTTAGGCGTCAGGACGAACACTGAAGCTTTCTTT
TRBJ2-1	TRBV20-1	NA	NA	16	CSADPGRGALYNEQFF	TGCAGTGCTGATCCGGGTCGAGGGGCACTCTACAATGAGCAGTTCTTC
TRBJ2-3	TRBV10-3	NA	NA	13	CAISWDHADTQYF	TGTGCCATCAGTTGGGACCACGCAGATACGCAGTATTTT
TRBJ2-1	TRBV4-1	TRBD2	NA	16	CASSRVLAEIYNEQFF	TGCGCCAGCAGCCGAGTACTAGCGGAGATCTACAATGAGCAGTTCTTC